One TCR beta chain is described in this entry. These data belong to a study of blood T cells in healthy people across ages. Germline V gene lookup returns CDR1 MGHRA and CDR2 YSYEKL. V was pared by 1 base and J by 7 bases, with 11 bases between. The CDR3 extends over 14 amino acids. The use of a sample-barcoded 5' primer and a J-beta primer mix characterized a second PCR of about 7 to 12 cycles. TCRdb redid the calling of the 5' RACE reads with MiXCR, one entry per CDR3 protein. This table has some 900,000 distinct CDR3 sequences, under 50% appearing once. The TCR sequence derives from a man aged 25-45 years in good health. The sequenced material came from blood. The V gene is TRBV4-1, the J gene TRBJ2-1, with D possibly TRBD2 on 6 matching bases. The CDR3 nucleotides read TGCGCCAGCAGCCAAGGGACTAACGCTAATGAGCAGTTCTTC. Translated: CASSQGTNANEQFF.